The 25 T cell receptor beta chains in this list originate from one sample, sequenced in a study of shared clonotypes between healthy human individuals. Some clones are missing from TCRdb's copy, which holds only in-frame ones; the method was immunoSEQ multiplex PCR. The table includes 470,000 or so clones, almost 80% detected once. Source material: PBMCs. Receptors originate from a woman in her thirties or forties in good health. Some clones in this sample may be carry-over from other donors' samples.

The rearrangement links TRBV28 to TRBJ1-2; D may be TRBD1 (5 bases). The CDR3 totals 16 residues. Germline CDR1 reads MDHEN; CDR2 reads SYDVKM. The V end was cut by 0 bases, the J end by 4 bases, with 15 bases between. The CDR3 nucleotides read TGTGCCAGCAGTTTATGGGGCAGGGCCGCGGGCTATGGCTACACCTTC. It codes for CASSLWGRAAGYGYTF.

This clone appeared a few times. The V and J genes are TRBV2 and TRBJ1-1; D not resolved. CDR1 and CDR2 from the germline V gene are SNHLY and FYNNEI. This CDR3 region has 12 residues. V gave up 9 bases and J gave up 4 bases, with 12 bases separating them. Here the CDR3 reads CARSMVVTEAFF. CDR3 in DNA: TGTGCCAGGTCTATGGTAGTCACTGAAGCTTTCTTT.

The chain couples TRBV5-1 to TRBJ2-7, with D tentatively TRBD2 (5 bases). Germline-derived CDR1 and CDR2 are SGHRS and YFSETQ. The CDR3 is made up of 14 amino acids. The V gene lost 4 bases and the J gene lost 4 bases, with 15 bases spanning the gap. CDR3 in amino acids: CASSIGSGGYEQYF. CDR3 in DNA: TGCGCCAGCAGCATTGGGTCGGGCGGGTACGAGCAGTACTTC.

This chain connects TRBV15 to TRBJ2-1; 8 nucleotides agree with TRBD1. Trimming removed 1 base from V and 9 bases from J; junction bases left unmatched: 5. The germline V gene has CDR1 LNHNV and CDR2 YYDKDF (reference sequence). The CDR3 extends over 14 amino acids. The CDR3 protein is CATSRGTGWGEQFF. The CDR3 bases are TGTGCCACCAGCAGAGGGACAGGGTGGGGTGAGCAGTTCTTC.

The CDR3 reads CASSSGDSISTDTQYF. The CDR3 nucleotides are TGCGCCAGCAGCTCCGGGGACTCGATTAGCACAGATACGCAGTATTTT. The rearrangement uses TRBV5-1 and TRBJ2-3, with D possibly TRBD2 on 6 matching bases. V shed 3 bases and J shed 0 bases, with 14 bases lying between them. The CDR3 length is 16 residues. Germline V gene data show CDR1 as SGHRS and CDR2 as YFSETQ.

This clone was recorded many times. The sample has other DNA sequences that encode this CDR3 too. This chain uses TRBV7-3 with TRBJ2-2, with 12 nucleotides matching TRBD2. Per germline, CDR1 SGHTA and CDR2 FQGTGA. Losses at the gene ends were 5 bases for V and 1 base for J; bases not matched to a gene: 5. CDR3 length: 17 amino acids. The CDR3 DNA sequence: TGTGCCAGCAGCCAACTAGCGGGAGGCCTGAACACCGGGGAGCTGTTTTTT. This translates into CASSQLAGGLNTGELFF.

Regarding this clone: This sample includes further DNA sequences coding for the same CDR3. The CDR3 DNA follows: TGTGCCAGCAGCTTAGCAGGGGGAAACTATGGCTACACCTTC. Translation gives CASSLAGGNYGYTF. The chain carries TRBV7-9 and TRBJ1-2, with D perhaps TRBD1 (6 bases). V was shortened by 0 bases and J by 2 bases, with 7 bases between the two germline ends. Looked up from germline, CDR1 is SEHNR and CDR2 is FQNEAQ (reference sequence). The CDR3 sequence is 14 residues long. The complete variable domain, with remaining parts taken from reference TRBV7-9 and TRBJ1-2, reads DTGVSQNPRHKITKRGQNVTFRCDPISEHNRLYWYRQTLGQGPEFLTYFQNEAQLEKSRLLSDRFSAERPKGSFSTLEIQRTEQGDSAMYLCASSLAGGNYGYTFGSGTRLTVV.

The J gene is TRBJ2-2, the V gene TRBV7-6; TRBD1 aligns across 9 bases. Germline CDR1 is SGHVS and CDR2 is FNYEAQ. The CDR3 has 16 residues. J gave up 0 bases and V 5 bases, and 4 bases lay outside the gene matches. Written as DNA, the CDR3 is TGTGCCAGCAGCGACCGGACAGGGGCGAACACCGGGGAGCTGTTTTTT. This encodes CASSDRTGANTGELFF.

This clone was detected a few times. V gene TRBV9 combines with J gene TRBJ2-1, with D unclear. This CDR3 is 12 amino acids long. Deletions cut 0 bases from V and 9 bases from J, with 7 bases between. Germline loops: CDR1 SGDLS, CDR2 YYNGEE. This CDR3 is CASSVGRSEQFF. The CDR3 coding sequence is TGTGCCAGCAGCGTAGGCAGGAGTGAGCAGTTCTTC.

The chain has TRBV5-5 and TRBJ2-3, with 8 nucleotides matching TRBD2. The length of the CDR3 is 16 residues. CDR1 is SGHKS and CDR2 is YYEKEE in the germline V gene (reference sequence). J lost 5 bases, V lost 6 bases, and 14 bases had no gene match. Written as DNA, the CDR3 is TGTGCCAGCACCCGTCGAGGTGCGGGAGGAATAGATACGCAGTATTTT. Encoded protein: CASTRRGAGGIDTQYF.

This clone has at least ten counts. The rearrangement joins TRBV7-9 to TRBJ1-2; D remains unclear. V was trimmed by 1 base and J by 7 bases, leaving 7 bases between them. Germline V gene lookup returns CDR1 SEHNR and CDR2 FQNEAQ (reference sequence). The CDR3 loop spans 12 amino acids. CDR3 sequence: CASSLVGRGYTF. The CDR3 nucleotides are TGTGCCAGCAGCTTAGTTGGACGTGGCTACACCTTC.

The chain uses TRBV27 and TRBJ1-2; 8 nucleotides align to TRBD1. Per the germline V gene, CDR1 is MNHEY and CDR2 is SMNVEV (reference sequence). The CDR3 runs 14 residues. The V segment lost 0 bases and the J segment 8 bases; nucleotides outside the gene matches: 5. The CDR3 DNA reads TGTGCCAGCAGTTTATCGAGACAGGGGAAGGGCTACACCTTC. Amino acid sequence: CASSLSRQGKGYTF.

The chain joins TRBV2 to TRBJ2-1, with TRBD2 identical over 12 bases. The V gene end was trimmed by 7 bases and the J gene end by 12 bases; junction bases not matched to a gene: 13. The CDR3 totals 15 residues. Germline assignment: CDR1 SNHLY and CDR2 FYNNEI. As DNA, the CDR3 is TGTGCCAGCACTAACCTAGCGGGAGGGCCTCGCGGGCAGTTCTTC. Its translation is CASTNLAGGPRGQFF.

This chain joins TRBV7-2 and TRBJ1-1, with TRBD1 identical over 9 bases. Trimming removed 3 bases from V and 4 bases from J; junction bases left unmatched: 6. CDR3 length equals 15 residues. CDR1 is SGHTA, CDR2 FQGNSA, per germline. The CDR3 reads CASSFGQGRGTEAFF. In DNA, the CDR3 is TGTGCCAGCAGCTTCGGACAGGGGCGCGGCACTGAAGCTTTCTTT.

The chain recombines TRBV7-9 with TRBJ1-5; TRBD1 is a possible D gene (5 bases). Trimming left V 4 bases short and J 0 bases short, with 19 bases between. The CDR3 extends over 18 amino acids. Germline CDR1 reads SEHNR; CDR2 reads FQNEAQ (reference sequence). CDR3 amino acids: CASSSPKGGVDSNQPQHF. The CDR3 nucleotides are TGTGCCAGCAGCTCGCCTAAGGGAGGGGTCGATAGCAATCAGCCCCAGCATTTT.

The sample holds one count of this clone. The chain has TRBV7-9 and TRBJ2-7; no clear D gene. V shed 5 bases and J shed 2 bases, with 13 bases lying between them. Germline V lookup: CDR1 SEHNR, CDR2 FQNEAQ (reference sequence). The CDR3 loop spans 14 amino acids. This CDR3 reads CASSARKSTYEQYF. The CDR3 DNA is TGTGCCAGCAGCGCCCGGAAATCAACCTACGAGCAGTACTTC.

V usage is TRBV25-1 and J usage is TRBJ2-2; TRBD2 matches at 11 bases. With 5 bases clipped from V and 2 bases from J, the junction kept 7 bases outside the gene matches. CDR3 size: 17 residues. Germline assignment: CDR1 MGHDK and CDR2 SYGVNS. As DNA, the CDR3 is TGTGCCAGCAGTTCCTGGACTAGCGGGTCTAACACCGGGGAGCTGTTTTTT. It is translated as CASSSWTSGSNTGELFF.

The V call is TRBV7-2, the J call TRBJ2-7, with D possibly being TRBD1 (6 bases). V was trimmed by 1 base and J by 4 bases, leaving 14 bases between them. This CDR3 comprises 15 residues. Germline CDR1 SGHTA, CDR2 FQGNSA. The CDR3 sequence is CASSLVPGQGYEQYF. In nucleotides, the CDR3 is TGTGCCAGCAGCTTAGTGCCAGGTCAGGGGTACGAGCAGTACTTC.

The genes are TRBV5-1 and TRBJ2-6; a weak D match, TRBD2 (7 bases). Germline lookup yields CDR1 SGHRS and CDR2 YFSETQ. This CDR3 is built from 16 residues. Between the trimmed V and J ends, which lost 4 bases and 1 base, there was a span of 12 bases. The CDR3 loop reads CASSGRGASGANVLTF. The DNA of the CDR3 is TGCGCCAGCAGCGGACGGGGGGCGTCTGGGGCCAACGTCCTGACTTTC.

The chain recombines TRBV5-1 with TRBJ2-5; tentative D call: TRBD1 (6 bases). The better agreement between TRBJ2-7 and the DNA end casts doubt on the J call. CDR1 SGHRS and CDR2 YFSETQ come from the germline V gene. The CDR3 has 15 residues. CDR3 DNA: TGCGCCAGCAGCTTCACCGGGACATCCGCCTACGAGCAGTACTTC. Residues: CASSFTGTSAYEQYF.

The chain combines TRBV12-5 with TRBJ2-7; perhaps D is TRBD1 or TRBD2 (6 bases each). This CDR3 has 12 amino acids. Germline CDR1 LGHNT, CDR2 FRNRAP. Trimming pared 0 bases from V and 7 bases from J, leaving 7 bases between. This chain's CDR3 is CASGLVGGEQYF. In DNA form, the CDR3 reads TGTGCTAGTGGTTTGGTAGGGGGGGAGCAGTACTTC.

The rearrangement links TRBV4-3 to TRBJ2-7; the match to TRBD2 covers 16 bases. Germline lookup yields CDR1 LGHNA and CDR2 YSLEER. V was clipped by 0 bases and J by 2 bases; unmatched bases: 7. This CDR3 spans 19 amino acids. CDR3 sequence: CASSQDRGLAGGPTYEQYF. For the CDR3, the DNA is TGCGCCAGCAGCCAAGATAGGGGACTAGCGGGAGGGCCAACCTACGAGCAGTACTTC.

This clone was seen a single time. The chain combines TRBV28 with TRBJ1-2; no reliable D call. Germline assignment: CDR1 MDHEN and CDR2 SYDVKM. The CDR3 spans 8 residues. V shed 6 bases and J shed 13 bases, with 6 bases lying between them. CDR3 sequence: CASRTSTF. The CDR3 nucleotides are TGTGCCAGCAGGACCTCCACCTTC.

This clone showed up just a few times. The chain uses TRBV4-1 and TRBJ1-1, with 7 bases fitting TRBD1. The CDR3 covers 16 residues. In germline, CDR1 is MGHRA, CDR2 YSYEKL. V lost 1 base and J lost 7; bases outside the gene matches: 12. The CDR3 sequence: CASSQGFTDRQSEAFF. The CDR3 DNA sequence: TGCGCCAGCAGCCAAGGCTTCACGGACAGGCAGAGTGAAGCTTTCTTT.

CDR3 protein: CASSPRSTDNEQFF. In nucleotides, the CDR3 is TGTGCCAGCAGCCCCCGTTCAACGGACAATGAGCAGTTCTTC. V gene TRBV9 combines with J gene TRBJ2-1; D unresolved. V shed 4 bases and J shed 5 bases, with 13 bases lying between them. The CDR3 sequence is 14 residues long. Per the germline V gene, CDR1 is SGDLS and CDR2 is YYNGEE. Together with reference TRBV9 and TRBJ2-1, the CDR3 gives the full variable domain: DSGVTQTPKHLITATGQRVTLRCSPRSGDLSVYWYQQSLDQGLQFLIQYYNGEERAKGNILERFSAQQFPDLHSELNLSSLELGDSALYFCASSPRSTDNEQFFGPGTRLTVL.